The 15 T cell receptor beta chains reported below all come from one sample, sequenced in a study of blood T cell repertoires in COVID-19. The method was immunoSEQ multiplex PCR; TCRdb's version includes in-frame clones alone and lacks a portion of them. The sample has 70,000 to 90,000 clones; roughly 88% are singletons. Material: peripheral blood. The receptors were sampled from a human donor in a cohort sampled during active COVID-19.

The J gene is TRBJ1-2, the V gene TRBV14; a possible D gene is TRBD1 (6 bases). V was clipped by 4 bases and J by 3 bases, with 9 bases between them. Germline V gives CDR1 SGHDN, CDR2 FVKESK. The CDR3 consists of 13 residues. CDR3: CASSRGQHYGYTF. The CDR3 coding sequence is TGTGCCAGCAGCCGAGGACAGCACTATGGCTACACCTTC.

This rearrangement joins TRBV15 to TRBJ1-4; D call uncertain. Per the germline V gene, CDR1 is LNHNV and CDR2 is YYDKDF (reference sequence). V dropped 0 bases and J dropped 0 bases, with 11 bases sitting between them. There are 17 residues in the CDR3. The CDR3 region has the DNA TGTGCCACCAGCAGAGATACTGGACTGGCAACTAATGAAAAACTGTTTTTT. Its protein is CATSRDTGLATNEKLFF.

The chain is built from TRBV10-1 and TRBJ2-5; TRBD1 agrees at 8 bases. J was trimmed by 2 bases and V by 6 bases; bases with no gene match: 5. Germline CDR1 is WNHNN and CDR2 is SYGVQD (reference sequence). The CDR3 is 14 residues long. CDR3 in amino acids: CASRFRTGQETQYF. In DNA form, the CDR3 reads TGCGCCAGCAGATTTAGGACAGGGCAAGAGACCCAGTACTTC.

A single count supports this clone. This rearrangement joins TRBV4-1 to TRBJ2-1, with TRBD2 matching 9 bases. Germline V gives CDR1 MGHRA, CDR2 YSYEKL. CDR3 length: 15 residues. V shed 3 bases and J 0 bases; nucleotides not matched to a gene: 0. Here the CDR3 reads CASSHSGGSYNEQFF. CDR3 DNA: TGCGCCAGCAGCCATAGCGGGGGCTCCTACAATGAGCAGTTCTTC.

V and J are TRBV19 and TRBJ1-1; no reliable D call. The ends were cut back, 7 bases at V and 7 bases at J, with 16 bases in the middle. The CDR3 has 13 amino acids. Per the germline V gene, CDR1 is LNHDA and CDR2 is SQIVND (reference sequence). The DNA for the CDR3 is TGTGCCAGTACCAGAGAAGGGAGATTTGAAGCTTTCTTT. It is translated as CASTREGRFEAFF.

The gene calls are TRBV4-2 and TRBJ2-7; D might be TRBD2 (6 bases). In germline, CDR1 is LGHNA, CDR2 YNFKEQ. The V gene lost 1 base and the J gene lost 2 bases, with 12 bases spanning the gap. CDR3 size: 15 residues. The DNA for the CDR3 is TGTGCCAGCAGCCAAGCGGGGACTGACACCTACGAGCAGTACTTC. Translation gives CASSQAGTDTYEQYF.

J is TRBJ1-5 and V is TRBV27; 9 nucleotides line up with TRBD1. This CDR3 has 15 residues. With V trimmed by 0 bases and J by 6 bases, 3 bases remained unmatched. Germline V CDR1 and CDR2: MNHEY, SMNVEV (reference sequence). This chain's CDR3 is CASSLSGQGRQPQHF. The CDR3 nucleotides read TGTGCCAGCAGTTTATCGGGACAGGGTCGTCAGCCCCAGCATTTT.

The rearrangement joins TRBV7-3 to TRBJ2-2, with TRBD1 matching over 7 bases. Germline V gene lookup returns CDR1 SGHTA and CDR2 FQGTGA. V shed 4 bases and J 3 bases; nucleotides not matched to a gene: 8. The CDR3 totals 16 residues. The CDR3, as DNA: TGTGCCAGCAGCTATCTCGGGGACAGATACACCGGGGAGCTGTTTTTT. Translated: CASSYLGDRYTGELFF.

The chain has TRBV5-1 and TRBJ1-1, with 7 nucleotides matching TRBD1. Losses at the gene ends were 3 bases for V and 4 bases for J; bases not matched to a gene: 6. Per the germline V gene, CDR1 is SGHRS and CDR2 is YFSETQ. The CDR3 has 14 amino acids. The CDR3 DNA follows: TGCGCCAGCAGCTCGACGACAGGGAGCACTGAAGCTTTCTTT. This codes for CASSSTTGSTEAFF.

The chain recombines TRBV5-1 with TRBJ2-6; weak D call: TRBD2 (6 bases). The V end was cut by 4 bases, the J end by 2 bases, with 10 bases between. Germline lookup yields CDR1 SGHRS and CDR2 YFSETQ. This CDR3 has 15 amino acids. In nucleotides, the CDR3 is TGCGCCAGCAGCCGCGGGGTTGCTGGGGCCAACGTCCTGACTTTC. It is translated as CASSRGVAGANVLTF.

The rearrangement links TRBV6-2 or TRBV6-3 to TRBJ2-2, with no clear D. V was shortened by 2 bases and J by 3 bases, with 7 bases between the two germline ends. The CDR3 length is 14 residues. Germline values: CDR1 MNHEY, CDR2 SVGEGT. This chain's CDR3 is CASSYIPDTGELFF. For the CDR3, the DNA is TGTGCCAGCAGTTACATTCCAGACACCGGGGAGCTGTTTTTT.

This chain uses TRBV7-8 with TRBJ2-7; 9 nucleotides line up with TRBD2. This CDR3 contains 14 residues. J gave up 5 bases and V 3 bases, and 5 bases lay outside the gene matches. Per germline, CDR1 SGHVS and CDR2 FQNEAQ. The CDR3 loop reads CASSFSGSFDEQYF. CDR3 DNA: TGTGCCAGCAGCTTTAGCGGGAGTTTCGACGAGCAGTACTTC.

This clone was counted a single time. The chain carries TRBV4-1 and TRBJ2-5; 7 bases fit TRBD1. Trimming cost V 8 bases and J 0 bases; bases outside gene matches: 9. The CDR3 has 15 residues. Germline values: CDR1 MGHRA, CDR2 YSYEKL. CDR3 sequence (DNA): TGCGCCAGCTCCGTCGGGACAGCGTACCAAGAGACCCAGTACTTC. This gives the protein CASSVGTAYQETQYF.

The CDR3 region is CASRRGGGEFIRSYEQYF. In nucleotides, the CDR3 is TGCGCCAGCAGGAGGGGTGGCGGGGAGTTTATTCGCTCCTACGAGCAGTACTTC. The chain combines TRBV5-1 with TRBJ2-7, with D possibly being TRBD2 (6 bases). The length of the CDR3 is 18 residues. Germline V lookup: CDR1 SGHRS, CDR2 YFSETQ. Trimming pared 5 bases from V and 0 bases from J, leaving 24 bases between.

V is TRBV6-5 and J is TRBJ2-2, with 8 nucleotides matching TRBD1. The CDR3 extends over 15 amino acids. V dropped 8 bases and J dropped 13; count of bases not matched to a gene: 18. The germline V gene has CDR1 MNHEY and CDR2 SVGAGI. The chain's CDR3 is CASGSHRPTGEGLFF. CDR3 nucleotide sequence: TGTGCCAGCGGTTCTCATCGACCGACAGGGGAAGGGCTGTTTTTT.